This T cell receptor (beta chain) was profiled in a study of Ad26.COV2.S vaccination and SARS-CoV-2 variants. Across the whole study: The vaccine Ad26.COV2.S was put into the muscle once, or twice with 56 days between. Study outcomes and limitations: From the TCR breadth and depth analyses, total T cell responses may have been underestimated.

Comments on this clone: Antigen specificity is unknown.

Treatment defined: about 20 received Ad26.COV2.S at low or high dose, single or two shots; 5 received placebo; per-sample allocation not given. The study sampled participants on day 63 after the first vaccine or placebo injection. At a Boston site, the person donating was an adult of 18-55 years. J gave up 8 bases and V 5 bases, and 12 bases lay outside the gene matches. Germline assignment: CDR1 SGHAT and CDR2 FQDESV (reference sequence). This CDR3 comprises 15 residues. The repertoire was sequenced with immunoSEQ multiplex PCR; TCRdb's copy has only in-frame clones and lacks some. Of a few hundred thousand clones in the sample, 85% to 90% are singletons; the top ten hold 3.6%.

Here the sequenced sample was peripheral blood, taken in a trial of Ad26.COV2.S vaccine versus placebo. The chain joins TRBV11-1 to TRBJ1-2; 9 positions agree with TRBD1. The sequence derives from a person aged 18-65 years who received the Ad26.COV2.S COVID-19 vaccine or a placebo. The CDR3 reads CASSPTRTGAGGYTF. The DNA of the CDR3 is TGTGCCAGCAGCCCCACTCGGACAGGGGCAGGCGGCTACACCTTC.